This T cell receptor (beta chain) appears in the sequencing data of a study of neurological immune-mediated disorders. TCRdb processed the 5' RACE reads anew with MiXCR; each CDR3 protein has one entry. The table has about 21,000 distinct CDR3 sequences, about 6.2% seen once. This clonotype was recorded at least ten times. V was clipped by 5 bases and J by 0 bases, with 7 bases between them. This CDR3 has 13 residues. The receptor was derived from a man between 18 and 29 years old in good health. Sequencing used CD8+ T cells from blood. This sequence joins TRBV12-3 or TRBV12-4 and TRBJ1-1; TRBD1 is a possible D gene (5 bases). The CDR3 DNA reads TGTGCCAGCAGTCCGACAGTGAACACTGAAGCTTTCTTT. It codes for CASSPTVNTEAFF.